This T cell receptor (beta chain) originates from a study of cytomegalovirus exposure and HLA in healthy donors. The study, taken as a whole, reports: Association of a missense DCLRE1C variant with TCR beta V- and J-gene trimming was reported in a later analysis. Sequencing depth roughly uniform across donors was assumed in presence/absence analyses.

The PCR made use of 60 Vbeta and 13 Jbeta primers. Sequencing used immunoSEQ multiplex PCR; TCRdb keeps in-frame clones, though not all of them. The profile shows more than 85,000 clones, less than 85% of them singletons. Comments on this clone: The target antigen is unknown.

Germline trimming cut 1 base from V and 7 bases from J; bases unmatched to any gene: 5. The V gene's germline CDR1 is SGHTS and CDR2 YDEGEE. This CDR3 region has 15 residues. V usage is TRBV5-8 and J usage is TRBJ1-5; 10 bases are a match to TRBD1. Sequenced input: PBMCs. The sequence was collected from a man aged 35 to 55 in good health and CMV-seronegative. The CDR3 DNA is TGTGCCAGCAGCTTGTCCGGGACAGGGGACCAGCCCCAGCATTTT. Translated: CASSLSGTGDQPQHF.